The TCR beta chain described here comes from a study of OX40 agonist ivuxolimab in advanced cancers. The germline gives CDR1 LNHDA, CDR2 SQIVND (reference sequence). V lost 6 bases and J lost 9; bases outside the gene matches: 5. This CDR3 has 12 amino acids. Repertoires were generated with immunoSEQ multiplex PCR, while TCRdb's copy carries only in-frame clones and drops some. The repertoire holds about 68,000 clones, with approximately 80% as singletons. Material: CD4+ or CD8+ T cells sorted from blood, obtained in a trial of the OX40 agonist ivuxolimab. The chain uses TRBV19 and TRBJ2-1; 7 bases map to TRBD1. The receptor was isolated from an adult with an advanced solid tumor such as melanoma, head and neck, liver or kidney cancer. The CDR3 here is CASSTTGTEQFF. CDR3 nucleotide sequence: TGTGCCAGTAGCACGACAGGGACTGAGCAGTTCTTC.